These 4 T cell receptor beta chains came from one sample sequenced in a study of T-cell reconstitution after alpha-beta-depleted transplantation in children. Preparation of the TCRbeta library was carried out with unique molecular identifiers. TCRdb re-derived calls from the PCR reads in MiXCR, one entry per CDR3 protein. The table lists around 200,000 distinct CDR3 sequences, about 11% of them singletons. Sequenced here: PBMCs, sampled before TCRalphabeta/CD19-depleted stem cell transplant. These receptors originate from a child less than two years old with acute myeloid leukemia, due to receive a stem cell transplant.

This clonotype was picked up many times. One junction end disagrees with the germline gene, perhaps due to a read error. The rearrangement links TRBV3-1 to TRBJ2-1, with a possible D match to TRBD2 (5 bases). Per germline, CDR1 LGHDT and CDR2 YNNKEL (reference sequence). This CDR3 spans 17 amino acids. The CDR3 nucleotides are TGTGCCAGCAGCCAATCCATGAGGGCCCAAAGCTACTATGAGCAGTTCTTC. It codes for CASSQSMRAQSYYEQFF.

This clonotype was counted many times. This chain connects TRBV4-1 to TRBJ2-1; weak D call: TRBD1 (7 bases). The germline V gene encodes CDR1 MGHRA and CDR2 YSYEKL. V lost 4 bases, J lost 8 bases, and 21 bases lay in between. This CDR3 contains 16 residues. CDR3 sequence reads: CASSRGTVRGNYEQFF. The CDR3 coding sequence is TGCGCCAGCAGCCGCGGGACAGTCCGGGGGAACTATGAGCAGTTCTTC.

As DNA, the CDR3 is TGTGCCATGAGCCCCGGGACTCTCTCCTACGAGCAGTACTTC. It is translated as CAMSPGTLSYEQYF. The rearrangement links TRBV5-6 to TRBJ2-7; D is perhaps TRBD2 (6 bases). In germline, CDR1 is SGHDT, CDR2 YYEEEE. V was shortened by 9 bases and J by 0 bases, with 16 bases between the two germline ends. CDR3 length: 14 residues.

This clonotype came up many times. The CDR3, as DNA: TGTGCCAGCAGCTTGGGGGGACACTATGGCTACACCTTC. Its protein product is CASSLGGHYGYTF. The chain recombines TRBV5-6 with TRBJ1-2, with D possibly TRBD1 on 5 matching bases. V was pared by 0 bases and J by 3 bases, with 6 bases between. Per germline, CDR1 SGHDT and CDR2 YYEEEE. This CDR3 is 13 amino acids long.